The source of this TCR beta chain is a study of blood T cell repertoires in COVID-19. At the level of the study: T cells, B-cell-depleted T cells, or PBMCs provided the cDNA or gDNA that served as material.

Comment on this clone: The same CDR3 also results from other DNA sequences found in this sample.

In the authors' methods: Cell counts per sample came from amplifying reference gene primers. The assay was immunoSEQ multiplex PCR, and TCRdb's table has in-frame clones only and misses some. D and trimming come from the DNA, and the V and J calls and clone size come from that table. Of approximately 150,000 clones in the sample, 79% were seen once. Germline-derived CDR1 and CDR2 are SGHTA and FQGTGA. Trimming shortened V by 1 base and J by 4 bases, and 8 bases separated the two germline ends. The CDR3 contains 14 residues. This sequence was found in a middle-aged man with active or convalescent COVID-19. Material for sequencing was peripheral blood. The chain combines TRBV7-3 with TRBJ2-1; the D gene is possibly TRBD2 (6 bases). CDR3 nucleotide sequence: TGTGCCAGCAGCTTAAGTGGGAGGTACAATGAGCAGTTCTTC. Translated: CASSLSGRYNEQFF.